The rows below give T cell receptor beta chains drawn from one sample of a study of cytomegalovirus exposure and HLA in healthy donors. Produced via immunoSEQ multiplex PCR; TCRdb's table is partial and in-frame only. The sample lists roughly 190,000 clones, 79% occurring once. Source material: PBMCs. All receptors derive from a woman aged 50 to 60 in good health and CMV-seronegative. Both conserved end residues are part of each CDR3. A D gene is named only where the DNA matches it firmly. Size values are once, few and many counts, or a class for expanded clones, and some rows have none.

TRBV6-6	.	14	TRBD2	TRBJ2-3	TGTGCCACCACGTTAGCGGGGAGCACAGATACGCAGTATTTT	CATTLAGSTDTQYF
TRBV25-1	.	15	TRBD1	TRBJ1-6	TGTGCCAGCAGTGAATGGGGACAGGGGAATTCACCCCTCCACTTT	CASSEWGQGNSPLHF
TRBV19	few	13	.	TRBJ1-2	TGTGCCAGTAGTATCGAGGCGAACTATGGCTACACCTTC	CASSIEANYGYTF
TRBV18	.	15	.	TRBJ1-4	TGTGCCAGCTCCAATGCGGGTCCTACAACTGAAAAACTGTTTTTT	CASSNAGPTTEKLFF
TRBV28	few	15	.	TRBJ2-7	TGTGCCAGCAGGGGGCAAGTTCCCAGCTCCTACGAGCAGTACTTC	CASRGQVPSSYEQYF
TRBV6-6	.	12	TRBD2	TRBJ2-5	TGTGCCAGCAAAACTAGCGGGGGGACCCAGTACTTC	CASKTSGGTQYF
TRBV28	.	15	.	TRBJ2-7	TGTGCCAGCACCGGGTCGGGATTTAGAGACTACGAGCAGTACTTC	CASTGSGFRDYEQYF
TRBV7-9	.	14	.	TRBJ1-5	TGTTCCAGCAGCCCGGGACTCCAGAATCAGCCCCAGCATTTT	CSSSPGLQNQPQHF
TRBV7-9	once	15	.	TRBJ1-1	TGTGCCAGCAGCTTCGGGGATCTCTTGGACACTGAAGCTTTCTTT	CASSFGDLLDTEAFF
TRBV27	.	15	TRBD2	TRBJ2-7	TGTGCCAGCAGTCCAGGACTAGCGGGGTTTGGCGAGCAGTACTTC	CASSPGLAGFGEQYF
TRBV19	.	17	TRBD1	TRBJ1-1	TGTGCCAGTAGTCCCTGGGTCGGGACAGGGGCTAACACTGAAGCTTTCTTT	CASSPWVGTGANTEAFF
TRBV5-4	.	16	.	TRBJ2-1	TGTGCCAGCAGCCCCCCTCAGACTAGACGTGTGGATGAGCAGTTCTTC	CASSPPQTRRVDEQFF
TRBV7-2	.	13	TRBD2	TRBJ2-7	TGTGCCAGCAGCGGACTAGCGGGTAACGAGCAGTACTTC	CASSGLAGNEQYF
TRBV10-3	.	14	TRBD1	TRBJ1-1	TGTGCCATCAGGACAGGGGGTGTTAACACTGAAGCTTTCTTT	CAIRTGGVNTEAFF
TRBV18	.	17	.	TRBJ2-3	TGTGCCAGCTCACCACTACAGCCTGGATCTAGCACAGATACGCAGTATTTT	CASSPLQPGSSTDTQYF
TRBV14	.	16	.	TRBJ2-7	TGTGCCAGCAGCCAACAATACGGAGACAGCCAGTACGAGCAGTACTTC	CASSQQYGDSQYEQYF
TRBV11-2	.	15	.	TRBJ2-3	TGTGCCAGCAGCCTCGGGGGAGCGTTAACAGATACGCAGTATTTT	CASSLGGALTDTQYF
TRBV19	.	14	.	TRBJ1-5	TGTGCCAGTACGGGAGGAAGGGGGGGCCAGCCCCAGCATTTT	CASTGGRGGQPQHF
TRBV6-1	.	15	.	TRBJ1-3	TGTGCCAGCAGTGAAACCAGGGCCTCCGGAAACACCATATATTTT	CASSETRASGNTIYF
TRBV28	.	12	.	TRBJ2-7	TGTGCCAGCAAATCTGGGGCCCACGAGCAATACTTC	CASKSGAHEQYF
TRBV7-9	once	15	.	TRBJ1-4	TGTTCCAGCAGCTTAGCCCCGACAGGAAATGAAAAACTGTTTTTT	CSSSLAPTGNEKLFF
TRBV15	.	13	TRBD1	TRBJ1-2	TGTGCCACCAGCGGGGGACAGGGGTACGGCTACACCTTC	CATSGGQGYGYTF
TRBV7-2	.	11	.	TRBJ2-3	TGTGCCAGCAGCAAGCGGTATACGCAGTATTTT	CASSKRYTQYF
TRBV5-6	.	15	.	TRBJ2-3	TGTGCCAGCAGCGGAACGGGGGAGAGCACAGATACGCAGTATTTT	CASSGTGESTDTQYF
TRBV15	few	18	.	TRBJ2-6	TGTGCCACCAGCGGGCCCTTATCAGTTCTCGCGGGGGCCAACGTCCTGACTTTC	CATSGPLSVLAGANVLTF
TRBV20-1	few	11	.	TRBJ1-1	TGCAGGGGACTCGGGAACACTGAAGCTTTCTTT	CRGLGNTEAFF
TRBV5-5	.	14	.	TRBJ2-7	TGTGCCAGCAGCTTGGGTCCCCGAGGATACGAGCAGTACTTC	CASSLGPRGYEQYF
TRBV9	.	17	TRBD2	TRBJ2-5	TGTGCCAGCAGCCCCCGCATCATGACTAGCGGAAAAGAGACCCAGTACTTC	CASSPRIMTSGKETQYF
TRBV4-2	.	16	.	TRBJ2-7	TGTGCCAGCAGCCAAGATGGCGGAGCCCTATCCTACGAGCAGTACTTC	CASSQDGGALSYEQYF
TRBV5-1	.	14	.	TRBJ1-5	TGCGCCAGCAGCTTGGCTCAGGGCGGGAAGCCCCAGCATTTT	CASSLAQGGKPQHF
TRBV7-6	once	15	TRBD2	TRBJ2-1	TGTGCCAGCAGCTTCGGACTAGCGGGAGATAATGAGCAGTTCTTC	CASSFGLAGDNEQFF
TRBV25-1	.	15	TRBD1	TRBJ1-3	TGTGCCAGCAGTCGAACGACAGGGTCTGGAAACACCATATATTTT	CASSRTTGSGNTIYF
TRBV6-1	.	19	TRBD1	TRBJ1-2	TGTGCCAGCAGTGAAGGGTTTTGGACAGGGTCGCGGCTAGGTAGCGGCTACACCTTC	CASSEGFWTGSRLGSGYTF
TRBV6-6	few	14	.	TRBJ2-2	TGTGCCAGCTCTCCACCGGTGAGCACCGGGGAGCTGTTTTTT	CASSPPVSTGELFF
TRBV7-9	.	15	TRBD1	TRBJ2-1	TGTGCCAGCAGCTTAGGTAACAGGGGGCTAAATGAGCAGTTCTTC	CASSLGNRGLNEQFF
TRBV10-3	.	15	TRBD1	TRBJ1-2	TGTGCCATCAGTGGCCGGGACAGGGACGACTATGGCTACACCTTC	CAISGRDRDDYGYTF
TRBV19	.	15	TRBD1	TRBJ1-3	TGTGCCAGTAGAAATCAGGGGGCTTCTGGAAACACCATATATTTT	CASRNQGASGNTIYF
TRBV4-1	.	15	.	TRBJ2-1	TGCGCCAGCAGCCAAGTTTGGGCAGGATGGAATGAGCAGTTCTTC	CASSQVWAGWNEQFF
TRBV7-2	.	16	TRBD2	TRBJ2-7	TGTGCCAGCAGCTTAGTACTAGCGGGAGGGCCGGGCGAGCAGTACTTC	CASSLVLAGGPGEQYF
TRBV18	.	12	.	TRBJ2-7	TGTGCCAGCTCACCACGAGGGAACGAGCAGTACTTC	CASSPRGNEQYF
TRBV2	.	15	.	TRBJ2-1	TGTGCCAGCAGTGAACGGGGAGGAGGGTACAATGAGCAGTTCTTC	CASSERGGGYNEQFF
TRBV11-3	.	11	.	TRBJ2-5	TGTGCCAGCAGCTCCGAAGAGACCCAGTACTTC	CASSSEETQYF